Each of the 6 T cell receptor beta chains below was sequenced from the same sample in a study of regulatory T cells in long-lasting Graves disease (dated by TCRdb to the early 2020s). Receptor amplification or capture employed multiplex PCR. The sample was run on an Illumina HiSeq 4000. CDR3 regions were amplified by Arm-PCR with iRepertoire HTBI primers to construct TCR beta libraries. TCRdb reworked the public reads: Q25 trimming with fastp, MiXCR clone assembly, productive beta chains retained. Rows are unified per CDR3 protein, each entry keeping the most common DNA and genes. The sample table records roughly 500,000 distinct CDR3 sequences; approximately 13% of these occur just once. About 10% of the sample is held by the ten biggest clonotypes. Explained via the paper, the time point label denotes: newly diagnosed GD, antithyroid drugs for less than 3 months. RNA was extracted from PBMCs in TRIzol for both TCR sequencing and RNA sequencing.

These same data were also listed under a study on T cells in Graves' hyperthyroidism and ophthalmopathy.

The material was peripheral blood mononuclear cells (PBMCs), obtained at new diagnosis, from a patient treated with antithyroid drugs. The origin of the receptors is a man in his thirties or forties with Graves disease. Donor details come from another sample of the same person, matched by shared clones.

The chain employs TRBV11-3 and TRBJ1-1, with TRBD1 matching 8 bases. The CDR3 sequence is 14 residues long. The V and J ends lost 5 bases and 9 bases, in that order; junction bases with no gene match: 11. CDR1 and CDR2 from the germline V gene are SGHNT and YENEEA. Written as DNA, the CDR3 is TGTGCCAGCAGCGCGGGACAGGCCGCCGGTAAAGCTTTCTTT. Its translation is CASSAGQAAGKAFF.

In its sample, this clonotype was seen many times. The chain couples TRBV5-1 to TRBJ2-1; 8 bases match TRBD1. Unmatched junction bases numbered 6, after V lost 3 bases and J lost 4 bases. The CDR3 has 15 amino acids. Germline V lookup: CDR1 SGHRS, CDR2 YFSETQ. In nucleotides, the CDR3 is TGCGCCAGCAGCTCACCGGGACAGGAATACAATGAGCAGTTCTTC. This translates into CASSSPGQEYNEQFF.

The chain combines TRBV5-1 with TRBJ2-7; 9 bases are a match to TRBD1. V was clipped by 4 bases and J by 5 bases; unmatched bases: 7. Germline V gene lookup returns CDR1 SGHRS and CDR2 YFSETQ. This CDR3 contains 14 residues. The CDR3 spells CASSNTGGRDEQYF. The CDR3 DNA is TGCGCCAGCAGCAACACAGGGGGCCGGGACGAGCAGTACTTC.

This clonotype has at least ten counts. The genes are TRBV7-8 and TRBJ1-1; D remains ambiguous. V shed 3 bases and J shed 0 bases, with 8 bases lying between them. CDR1 SGHVS and CDR2 FQNEAQ come from the germline V gene. The CDR3 extends over 14 amino acids. In DNA, the CDR3 is TGTGCCAGCAGCTTGAGGATCATGAACACTGAAGCTTTCTTT. Translating gives CASSLRIMNTEAFF.

This clonotype came up a few times. This chain links TRBV12-3 or TRBV12-4 with TRBJ1-6; 9 nucleotides match TRBD1. The CDR3 is 18 residues long. The ends lost 4 bases at V and 1 base at J; junction bases unmatched: 8. CDR3: CASSYSTGGSSYNSPLHF. The CDR3 DNA reads as TGTGCCAGCAGTTACTCGACAGGGGGTAGTTCCTATAATTCACCCCTCCACTTT.

This clonotype was observed many times. This rearrangement joins TRBV6-5 to TRBJ1-3; D not resolved. Trimming shortened V by 0 bases and J by 8 bases, and 14 bases separated the two germline ends. Germline V lookup: CDR1 MNHEY, CDR2 SVGAGI. The CDR3 covers 15 residues. CDR3 bases: TGTGCCAGCAGTTACTCGCCGGGCTTCGGGGACACCATATATTTT. Protein product: CASSYSPGFGDTIYF.